This T cell receptor beta chain was observed in a study of CD8 T cells in ankylosing spondylitis. General study findings and limits: There was a TCR beta motif, made of several highly homologous variants, that appeared characteristic of ankylosing spondylitis blood. Reports say disease-linked clones showed up significantly more in matched ankylosing spondylitis synovial fluid.

Comment on this clonotype: What it recognizes is unknown. With a much larger clone just one base away, this may be a read error.

The authors made TCR beta libraries by quantitative 5'-RACE with molecular barcodes. From the 5' RACE reads, TCRdb called clonotypes with MiXCR, one entry per CDR3 protein. The sample holds some 250,000 distinct CDR3 sequences, 20% to 30% seen once. The sample comprised blood, either unsorted or a sorted T cell fraction (not recorded which). The receptor's source is a male donor with ankylosing spondylitis or in good health (not recorded which).

The CDR3 protein is CACSQWDGTTQETQYF. CDR3 bases: TGTGCCTGCAGCCAATGGGACGGGACGACTCAAGAGACCCAGTACTTC. The gene calls are TRBV3-1 and TRBJ2-5, with D perhaps TRBD1 or TRBD2 (5 bases each). Germline assignment: CDR1 LGHDT and CDR2 YNNKEL (reference sequence). This CDR3 has 16 amino acids.